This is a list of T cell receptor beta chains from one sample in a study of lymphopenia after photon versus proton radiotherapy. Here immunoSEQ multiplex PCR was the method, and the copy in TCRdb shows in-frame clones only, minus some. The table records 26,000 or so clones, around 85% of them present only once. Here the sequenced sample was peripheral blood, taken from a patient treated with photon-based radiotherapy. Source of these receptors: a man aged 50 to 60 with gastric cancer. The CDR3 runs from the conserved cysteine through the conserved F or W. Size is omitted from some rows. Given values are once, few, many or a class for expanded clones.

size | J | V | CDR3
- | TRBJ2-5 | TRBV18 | CASSPPTGGALGETQYF
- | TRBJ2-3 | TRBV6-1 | CASSEACSGGACTQYF
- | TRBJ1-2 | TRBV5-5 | CASSLASAYGYTF
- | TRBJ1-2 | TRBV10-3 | CAISEGQGASGYTF
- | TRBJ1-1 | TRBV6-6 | CASSNSGGTEAFF
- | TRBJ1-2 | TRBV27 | CASSSLAGANYGYTF
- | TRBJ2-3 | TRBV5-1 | CASSLLRADTQYF
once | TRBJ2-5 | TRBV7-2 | CASSLVGPVPQETQYF
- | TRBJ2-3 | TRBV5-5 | CASSLGGSPLGDTQYF
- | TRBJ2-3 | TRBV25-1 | CASSAPGSDTQYF
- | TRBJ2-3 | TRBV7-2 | CAMLTGGVNTDTQYF
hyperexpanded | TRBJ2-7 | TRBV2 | CASSEAELAGSYEQYF
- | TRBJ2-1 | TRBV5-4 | CASSPYALSSYNEQFF
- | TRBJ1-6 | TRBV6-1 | CASSAGPYNSPLHF
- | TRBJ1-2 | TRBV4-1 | CASSQDRGESYGYTF
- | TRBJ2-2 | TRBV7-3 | CASSQNGRELFF
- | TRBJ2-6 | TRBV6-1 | CASSVGTGLSGANVLTF
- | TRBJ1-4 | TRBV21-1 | CASSKRGFASTNEKLFF
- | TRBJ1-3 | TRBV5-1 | CASSFGTGGAGNTIYF
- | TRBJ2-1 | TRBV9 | CASSVGLAGVNEQFF
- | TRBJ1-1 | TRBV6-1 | CASSEPTGRAAEAFF
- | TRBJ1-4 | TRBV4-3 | CASSQMEWGDEKLFF
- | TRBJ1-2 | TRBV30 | CALSSYTF
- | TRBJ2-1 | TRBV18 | CASSRGGYYNEQFF
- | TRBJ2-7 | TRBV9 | CASSLRTGLTYEQYF
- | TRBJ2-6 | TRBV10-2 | CASSRQVAISGANVLTF
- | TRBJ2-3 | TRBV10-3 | CAIRGTATDTQYF
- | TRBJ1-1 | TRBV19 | CASSFGTEAFF
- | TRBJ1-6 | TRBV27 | CASRRQPLLPLHF
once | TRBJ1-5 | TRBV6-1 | CASSDGLDQPQHF
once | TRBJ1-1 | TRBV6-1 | CASSKTGEGNTEAFF
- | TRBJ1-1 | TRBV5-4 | CASSSSQGNLPTAFF
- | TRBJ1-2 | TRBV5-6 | CASISMGTGGFDGYTF
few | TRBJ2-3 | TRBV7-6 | CASSLGTSLTSTDTQYF
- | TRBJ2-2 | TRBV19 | CASSIVGAGELFF
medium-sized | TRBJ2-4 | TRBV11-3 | CASSLGGSKNIQYF
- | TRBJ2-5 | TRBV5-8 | CASSLGQSVETQYF
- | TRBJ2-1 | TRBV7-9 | CASSLGGGHEQFF
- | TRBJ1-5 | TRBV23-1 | CATRIQRNSNQPQHF
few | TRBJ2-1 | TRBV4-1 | CASSQGTGFEQFF
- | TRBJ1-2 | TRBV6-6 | CASSYLRSIVNYGYTF
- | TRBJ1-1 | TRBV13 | CASSSTGYTEAFF
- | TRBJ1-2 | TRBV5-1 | CASSFRQADYGYTF
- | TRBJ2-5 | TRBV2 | CASSASGGQETQYF
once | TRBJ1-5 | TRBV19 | CASSIVRTSNQPQHF